What follows is one T cell receptor (beta chain) and its context. The antigen is not known. This record belongs to a study of shared clonotypes between healthy human individuals. Study information: Plates per donor: three CD4 naive, three CD4 memory, two CD8 naive, one CD8 memory.

Per the authors' pipeline: ImmunoSEQ sequences covered only the junction and lacked quality scores; filtering therefore differed. TCRdb's table, derived via immunoSEQ multiplex PCR, lists solely in-frame clones and lacks some. V, J and clone size are taken as reported in that table, and D and trimming were inferred from the DNA itself. The table lists around 2.5 million clones, approximately 93% of them singletons. Study-level points and caveats: Shared clonotypes across all four donors exceeded non-shared ones in generation probability.

V gave up 4 bases and J gave up 9 bases; unmatched junction bases: 11. Germline lookup yields CDR1 SGHDN and CDR2 FVKESK. This CDR3 has 15 residues. The J gene is TRBJ1-4, the V gene TRBV14; 7 bases fit TRBD1. The clonotype was recovered from a young man in good health. Some clones in this sample may be carry-over from other donors' samples. The sample taken for sequencing was naive CD4+ T cells from PBMCs. Subset given: CD45RA+ positively selected. The CDR3 bases are TGTGCCAGCAGCCTGCTAACCGGGACAGAAAAAAAACTGTTTTTT. This codes for CASSLLTGTEKKLFF. Full variable domain (outside the CDR3, taken from reference TRBV14 and TRBJ1-4): EAGVTQFPSHSVIEKGQTVTLRCDPISGHDNLYWYRRVMGKEIKFLLHFVKESKQDESGMPNNRFLAERTGGTYSTLKVQPAELEDSGVYFCASSLLTGTEKKLFFGSGTQLSVL.